This T cell receptor beta chain is drawn from a study of cytomegalovirus exposure and HLA in healthy donors. Primers for the PCR totalled 60 Vbeta and 13 Jbeta. Produced via immunoSEQ multiplex PCR; TCRdb's table is partial and in-frame only. The sample shows fewer than 120,000 clones, around 86% of them seen only once. This receptor was identified in a man in his forties in good health and CMV-seronegative. The sample comprised PBMCs.

In nucleotides, the CDR3 is TGCGCCAGCAGTGGACAGGGAGGAGGTAGTGAAGCTTTCTTT. Translated: CASSGQGGGSEAFF. This rearrangement joins TRBV5-1 to TRBJ1-1, with TRBD1 matching over 8 bases. Germline V CDR1 and CDR2: SGHRS, YFSETQ. J lost 7 bases, V lost 5 bases, and 10 bases had no gene match. This CDR3 is 14 amino acids long.